The entry below gives a single T cell receptor beta chain sequence along with its context. Antigen: not known. This sample is part of a study of cytomegalovirus exposure and HLA in healthy donors. Whole-study findings and limits: Indistinguishable V segments, including TRBV6-2 and TRBV6-3, were excluded. In vitro confirmation showed a few CMV-associated chains to be CMV antigen specific.

It was healthy bone marrow donors who served as donors. The PCR ran on 60 Vbeta and 13 Jbeta primers. Method: immunoSEQ multiplex PCR; TCRdb's copy keeps in-frame clones and lacks some. This specimen shows around 140,000 clones; the ten leading clones hold less than 2%. Germline V gives CDR1 LGHNA, CDR2 YSLEER. The CDR3 runs 16 residues. Trimming removed 1 base at V and 6 bases at J, with 17 bases between. This TCR was sampled from a woman between 40 and 50 years old in good health and CMV-seronegative. The chain links TRBV4-3 to TRBJ2-3; the D is unclear. The sequencing sample was made of PBMCs. This chain's CDR3 is CASSQAHPSKWDTQYF. CDR3 coding DNA: TGCGCCAGCAGCCAAGCCCACCCGAGTAAGTGGGATACGCAGTATTTT.